The TCR beta chain described here comes from a study of T cell changes during pregnancy in multiple sclerosis. Sequencing was performed with immunoSEQ multiplex PCR; in TCRdb, only in-frame clones are kept and a portion is missing. Among tens of thousands of clones, about 92% were seen once, and the ten largest hold approximately 2.2%. The material sequenced was peripheral blood, taken in the third trimester of pregnancy. The sequence was obtained from a female donor with multiple sclerosis, enrolled in a pregnancy study.

CDR3 sequence reads: CASSLSYSSNQPQHF. As DNA, the CDR3 is TGTGCCAGCAGTTTATCGTACAGTAGCAATCAGCCCCAGCATTTT. The V gene is TRBV27, the J gene TRBJ1-5; D remains ambiguous. Trimming took 0 bases from V and 0 from J, leaving 6 bases between them. CDR1 is MNHEY, CDR2 SMNVEV, per germline (reference sequence). There are 15 residues in the CDR3.